This TCR beta chain derives from a study of beta chain features in type 1 diabetes. All of the isolated RNA was reverse transcribed, so expressed TCRB transcripts were sequenced. TCRdb keeps only in-frame clones here, not all; method: immunoSEQ multiplex PCR. There are about 350,000 clones in the sample; less than 20% occur only once, and around 0.045% lies in the top ten. The CDR3 length is 13 residues. Germline-derived CDR1 and CDR2 are SGHTA and FQGNSA. The V end was cut by 1 base, the J end by 5 bases, with 5 bases between. The clonotype originates from a young woman in good health. The sequenced material came from naive CD4+ T cells from blood. This rearrangement joins TRBV7-2 to TRBJ2-2, with no clear D. Here the CDR3 reads CASSLGATGELFF. In DNA form, the CDR3 reads TGTGCCAGCAGCTTAGGAGCAACCGGGGAGCTGTTTTTT.